This TCR beta chain was observed in a study of cytomegalovirus exposure and HLA in healthy donors. General study findings and limits: The investigators catalogued 150 to 200 TCR beta chains as cytomegalovirus-associated. In vitro work confirmed that a few CMV-associated chains recognize CMV antigens. Most TCR sequences showed up rarely, but some public TCRs showed up in many donors.

A note on this clone: The antigen remains unidentified.

The V segment lost 6 bases and the J segment 4 bases; nucleotides outside the gene matches: 2. CDR1 is LNHDA, CDR2 SQIVND, per germline (reference sequence). The CDR3 is 13 residues long. Method: immunoSEQ multiplex PCR; TCRdb's copy keeps in-frame clones and lacks some. Of approximately 80,000 clones in the sample, 80% to 95% were seen once. The chain is built from TRBV19 and TRBJ2-7; 11 bases line up with TRBD1. Input material: PBMCs. The receptor was isolated from a woman younger than 45 in good health and CMV-seronegative. The CDR3 DNA sequence: TGTGCCAGTAGGAGGGACAGGGGGTACGAGCAGTACTTC. This translates into CASRRDRGYEQYF.